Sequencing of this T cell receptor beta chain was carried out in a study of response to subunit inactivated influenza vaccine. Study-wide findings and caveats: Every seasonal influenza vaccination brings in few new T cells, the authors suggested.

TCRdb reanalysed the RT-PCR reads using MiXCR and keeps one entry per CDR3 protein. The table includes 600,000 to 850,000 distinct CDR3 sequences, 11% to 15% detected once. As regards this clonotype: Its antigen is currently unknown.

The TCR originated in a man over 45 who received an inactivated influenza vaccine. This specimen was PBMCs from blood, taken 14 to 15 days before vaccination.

The CDR3 loop reads CASSVRALYEQYF. The DNA for the CDR3 is TGTGCCAGCAGTGTCCGGGCCCTCTACGAGCAGTACTTC. The chain employs TRBV25-1 and TRBJ2-7, with unresolved D. Deletions cut 4 bases from V and 3 bases from J, with 10 bases between. Germline CDR1 reads MGHDK; CDR2 reads SYGVNS. The CDR3 has 13 residues.